A selection of T cell receptor beta chains follows, all from one sample in a study of OX40 agonist ivuxolimab in advanced cancers. Only in-frame clones appear in the TCRdb table, and some are missing; sequencing was by immunoSEQ multiplex PCR. The data contain 15,000 to 20,000 clones, around 87% of them singletons. This specimen was CD4+ or CD8+ T cells sorted from blood, taken in a trial of the OX40 agonist ivuxolimab. These receptors came from an adult with an advanced solid tumor such as melanoma, head and neck, liver or kidney cancer. The CDR3 runs from the conserved cysteine through the conserved F or W. D genes are given only for firm matches. Rows give clone size only sometimes, using once, few, many, or a class for an expanded clone.

>TRBD1|TRBJ2-1|TRBV4-3|-
TGCGCCAGCAGCCCCGGGACAGGGGGCTGGTACAATGAGCAGTTCTTC
CASSPGTGGWYNEQFF
>-|TRBJ1-1|TRBV27|-
TGTGCCAGCAGTTTAAGCCGAAGGGACACTGAAGCTTTCTTT
CASSLSRRDTEAFF
>-|TRBJ2-1|TRBV9|-
TGTGCCAGCAGCGTAAGAGCTAGTGAGCAGTTCTTC
CASSVRASEQFF
>TRBD1|TRBJ2-2|TRBV6-5|-
TGTGCCAGCAGTTATGGACAGGGTAACACCGGGGAGCTGTTTTTT
CASSYGQGNTGELFF
>TRBD2|TRBJ2-1|TRBV11-3|-
TGTGCCAGCAGCTCGCCCCGGGTCGGTAGCGGGAGTCCTAATGAGCAGTTCTTC
CASSSPRVGSGSPNEQFF
>TRBD2|TRBJ2-7|TRBV14|-
TGTGCCAGCAGCCCTAGTTCTAGCGGGAGCTCCTACGAGCAGTACTTC
CASSPSSSGSSYEQYF
>-|TRBJ2-2|TRBV9|-
TGTGCCAGCAGCGCGACGACAGGCGGCGCCGGGGAGCTGTTTTTT
CASSATTGGAGELFF
>-|TRBJ1-1|TRBV9|-
TGTGCCAGCAGCCCGAGCGGGGCAGGAACTGAAGCTTTCTTT
CASSPSGAGTEAFF
>-|TRBJ1-3|TRBV2|-
TGTGCCAGCATGGGGAGCGGGCAGGGACTACACTCTGGAAACACCATATATTTT
CASMGSGQGLHSGNTIYF
>-|TRBJ2-7|TRBV28|once
TGTGCCAGCAGTCACTCCTACGAGCAGTACTTC
CASSHSYEQYF
>TRBD1|TRBJ1-5|TRBV2|-
TGTGCCAGCCTGGGACAGACGGGGCAGCCCCAGCATTTT
CASLGQTGQPQHF
>-|TRBJ1-2|TRBV5-4|-
TGTGCCAGCAGCGATTCCAACAGGGTTGTAGGATATGGCTACACCTTC
CASSDSNRVVGYGYTF
>TRBD1|TRBJ1-3|TRBV10-2|-
TGCGCCAGCAGTGTTCAGGGGGGAGGAAACACCATATATTTT
CASSVQGGGNTIYF
>TRBD1|TRBJ1-1|TRBV27|-
TGTGCCAGCAGTAACCGGGACAGACGGACTGAAGCTTTCTTT
CASSNRDRRTEAFF
>TRBD1|TRBJ1-1|TRBV29-1|-
TGCAGCGGGACAGGGGATCCCGAGAGGGCTGAAGCTTTCTTT
CSGTGDPERAEAFF
>-|TRBJ2-1|TRBV29-1|-
TGCAGCGTTCTAGCTCCAAGCTCCTACAATGAGCAGTTCTTC
CSVLAPSSYNEQFF
>-|TRBJ1-2|TRBV6-1|-
TGTGCCAGCAGTGAAGGGACAGATGGCTACACCTTC
CASSEGTDGYTF
>TRBD2|TRBJ2-7|TRBV7-6|-
TGTGCCAGCAGCGGCTTAGCGGGACCGGACTACGAGCAGTACTTC
CASSGLAGPDYEQYF
>-|TRBJ1-1|TRBV10-2|medium-sized
TGCGCCAGCAGTGAGTCAGTCGAGGGGAACACTGAAGCTTTCTTT
CASSESVEGNTEAFF
>-|TRBJ2-1|TRBV5-1|-
TGCGCCAGCAGCGAGGACAGCACCTACAATGAGCAGTTCTTC
CASSEDSTYNEQFF
>TRBD1|TRBJ2-2|TRBV4-1|-
TGCGCCAGCAGCCGGACGAGAGGGGGCGACACCGGGGAGCTGTTTTTT
CASSRTRGGDTGELFF
>-|TRBJ1-4|TRBV23-1|-
TGCGCCAGCAGTCAATCGAGGTCGGGGGCGCCATCTAATGAAAAACTGTTTTTT
CASSQSRSGAPSNEKLFF
>-|TRBJ2-7|TRBV4-2|few
TGTGCCAGCAGCCCCGGCGGGTGGGAGCAGTACTTC
CASSPGGWEQYF
>-|TRBJ2-1|TRBV5-1|-
TGCGCCAGCAGCGACCCCTCAGCGGGTTCTGTCAATGAGCAGTTCTTC
CASSDPSAGSVNEQFF
>-|TRBJ2-3|TRBV7-8|-
TGTGCCAGCAGCTTTCTGGCAGAAACTAGCACAGATACGCAGTATTTT
CASSFLAETSTDTQYF
>-|TRBJ1-5|TRBV28|-
TGTGCCAGCAGTTTACGCTCGCTATACAACTATCAACCCCCTTATAGCAATCAGCCCCAGCATTTT
CASSLRSLYNYQPPYSNQPQHF
>-|TRBJ2-3|TRBV7-9|-
TGTGCCAGCAGCTTAGCGTATGCGGAGTACACAGATACGCAGTATTTT
CASSLAYAEYTDTQYF
>TRBD1|TRBJ2-2|TRBV27|once
TGTGCCAGCAGTCCGCGACAGGGGGCGATTGACACCGGGGAGCTGTTTTTT
CASSPRQGAIDTGELFF
>TRBD2|TRBJ2-3|TRBV27|-
TGTGCCAGCAGCCAGACTAGCGGGAGGACAGATACGCAGTATTTT
CASSQTSGRTDTQYF
>TRBD1|TRBJ2-1|TRBV4-1|-
TGCGCCAGCAGGGCTATAGACAGGGAGTCCTACAATGAGCAGTTCTTC
CASRAIDRESYNEQFF
>-|TRBJ1-1|TRBV27|-
TGTGCCAGCAGTTTAACTGGGAACACTGAAGCTTTCTTT
CASSLTGNTEAFF
>TRBD2|TRBJ2-7|TRBV4-3|once
TGCGCCAGCAGCCAAGATCGATATAGCGGGAGTCCCGAGCAGTACTTC
CASSQDRYSGSPEQYF
>TRBD2|TRBJ2-1|TRBV18|-
TGTGCCAGCTCACCAGGGACTAGCGGGGGGGAGACATCCTACAATGAGCAGTTCTTC
CASSPGTSGGETSYNEQFF
>-|TRBJ2-7|TRBV5-6|-
TGTGCCAGCAGCTTCAGGGGCCACGAGCAGTACTTC
CASSFRGHEQYF
>-|TRBJ2-7|TRBV2|-
TGTGCCAGCAAGAACGGATACGAGCAGTACTTC
CASKNGYEQYF
>-|TRBJ2-1|TRBV11-3|-
TGTGCCAGCAGCTTTTCTTTGATGGTTGGCGGCTACAATGAGCAGTTCTTC
CASSFSLMVGGYNEQFF
>-|TRBJ2-3|TRBV28|-
TGTGCCAGCAGTTTCCTAGGGACCACAGATACGCAGTATTTT
CASSFLGTTDTQYF
>-|TRBJ2-7|TRBV6-6|few
TGTGCCAGCAGTTTAAGGGACACCCACGAGCAGTACTTC
CASSLRDTHEQYF
>-|TRBJ2-1|TRBV19|-
TGTGCCAGTAGTAGCCTCGGGGAGGGGGAATTGTCCAATGAGCAGTTCTTC
CASSSLGEGELSNEQFF
>TRBD1|TRBJ2-2|TRBV11-2|-
TGTGCCAGCAGCTTAGCTGGGACAGTGATCACCGGGGAGCTGTTTTTT
CASSLAGTVITGELFF
>-|TRBJ2-7|TRBV12-2|once
TGTGCAAGTCGCCCGGGGACAGGGCGGGGTCCCTACGAGCAGTACTTC
CASRPGTGRGPYEQYF
>-|TRBJ2-3|TRBV27|-
TGTGCCAGCAGTTTATGGGGCACTAGCTATTCGGGCACAGATACGCAGTATTTT
CASSLWGTSYSGTDTQYF
>-|TRBJ1-4|TRBV9|-
TGTGCCAGCAGCGTAGCCGATAATGAAAAACTGTTTTTT
CASSVADNEKLFF
>-|TRBJ2-1|TRBV9|-
TGTGCCAGCAGCCCGATGACAACCAATGAGCAGTTCTTC
CASSPMTTNEQFF
>-|TRBJ1-2|TRBV25-1|-
TGTGCCAGCAGTGAATTTGGGACGGTGGGTAGGGGCTACACCTTC
CASSEFGTVGRGYTF
>-|TRBJ1-2|TRBV4-1|large
TGCGCCAGCAGCCCCACGGTAGGGGACGACTATGGCTACACCTTC
CASSPTVGDDYGYTF
>TRBD1|TRBJ2-7|TRBV28|-
TGTGCCAGCAGTCCGTTACCCGGGGACAGGGGGTCCTACGAGCAGTACTTC
CASSPLPGDRGSYEQYF
>-|TRBJ1-5|TRBV30|-
TGTGCCTGGAGTGTACAAGGGGTAGGTCAGCCCCAGCATTTT
CAWSVQGVGQPQHF
>TRBD2|TRBJ2-2|TRBV7-2|-
TGTGCCAGCAAACGCGGACTAGCGGACACCGGGGAGCTGTTTTTT
CASKRGLADTGELFF
>-|TRBJ1-4|TRBV9|-
TGTGCCAGCAGCGTATTCGGGACACGGACTAATGAAAAACTGTTTTTT
CASSVFGTRTNEKLFF
>-|TRBJ2-5|TRBV5-1|few
TGCGCCAGCAGCCAGGACAGTTTGGAGACCCAGTACTTC
CASSQDSLETQYF